These 11 T cell receptor beta chains originate from one sample sequenced in a study of STAT5B mutations in CD4+ large granular lymphocyte leukemia. Assay used: immunoSEQ multiplex PCR; TCRdb lists only in-frame clones, some missing. The repertoire holds 31,000 or so clones, with around 74% as singletons. Specimen: CD4+ T cells from blood buffy coats. These TCRs come from a human donor in good health.

The CDR3 here is CASSAGTGRVEQYF. CDR3 in DNA: TGTGCCAGCAGCGCCGGGACAGGGAGGGTCGAGCAGTACTTC. The chain has TRBV2 and TRBJ2-7; 9 nucleotides match TRBD1. The CDR3 has 14 amino acids. CDR1 and CDR2 (germline): SNHLY, FYNNEI. Germline trimming cut 6 bases from V and 6 bases from J; bases unmatched to any gene: 9.

The chain uses TRBV7-8 and TRBJ2-7, with D uncertain. The V gene lost 5 bases and the J gene lost 2 bases, with 13 bases spanning the gap. The germline V gene has CDR1 SGHVS and CDR2 FQNEAQ. The CDR3 runs 14 residues. As DNA, the CDR3 is TGTGCCAGCAGCGGTCCCACGGGCCCCTACGAGCAGTACTTC. It encodes CASSGPTGPYEQYF.

The chain joins TRBV19 to TRBJ2-1; D gene unclear. Germline CDR1 LNHDA, CDR2 SQIVND (reference sequence). V lost 5 bases and J 7 bases, leaving 9 bases between the germline ends. The CDR3 length is 12 residues. CDR3 sequence reads: CASSETGNEQFF. CDR3 nucleotides: TGTGCCAGTAGTGAAACTGGTAATGAGCAGTTCTTC. Supplemented by reference TRBV19 and TRBJ2-1, the full variable domain reads DGGITQSPKYLFRKEGQNVTLSCEQNLNHDAMYWYRQDPGQGLRLIYYSQIVNDFQKGDIAEGYSVSREKKESFPLTVTSAQKNPTAFYLCASSETGNEQFFGPGTRLTVL.

The chain is built from TRBV5-1 and TRBJ2-5, with a possible D match to TRBD1 (6 bases). Trimming took 4 bases from V and 11 from J, leaving 21 bases between them. CDR3 length: 14 amino acids. Germline V gives CDR1 SGHRS, CDR2 YFSETQ. The CDR3 DNA follows: TGCGCCAGCAGCGAAGTTAGCCGGGACAAACTACAGTACTTC. It yields the protein CASSEVSRDKLQYF.

The chain is built from TRBV5-3 and TRBJ1-3, with TRBD1 matching over 8 bases. TRBV5-3 is an ORF, with its function uncertain. This CDR3 is built from 16 residues. V gave up 0 bases and J gave up 4 bases; unmatched junction bases: 6. CDR3 amino acids: CARSLGRGLHGNTIYF. In DNA, the CDR3 is TGTGCCAGAAGCTTGGGCAGGGGGCTCCACGGAAACACCATATATTTT.

The CDR3 DNA follows: TGTGCCAGCAGCTTCCGAAGCGGGAGGAGCTCCTACGAGCAGTACTTC. Amino acids: CASSFRSGRSSYEQYF. This chain joins TRBV11-3 and TRBJ2-7; the match to TRBD2 covers 9 bases. Trimming took 3 bases from V and 0 from J; bases not matched to a gene: 6. Germline V gene lookup returns CDR1 SGHNT and CDR2 YENEEA. The CDR3 has 16 amino acids.

This clone was picked up a small number of times. V usage is TRBV5-8 and J usage is TRBJ2-7; no clear D. CDR1 is SGHTS and CDR2 is YDEGEE in the germline V gene. The CDR3 loop spans 12 amino acids. Trimming removed 0 bases at V and 2 bases at J, with 3 bases between. CDR3 sequence: CASSLDTYEQYF. CDR3 sequence (DNA): TGTGCCAGCAGCTTGGATACCTACGAGCAGTACTTC.

This chain joins TRBV5-1 and TRBJ2-7, with TRBD1 identical over 10 bases. Germline loops: CDR1 SGHRS, CDR2 YFSETQ. This CDR3 is built from 15 residues. Losses at the gene ends were 0 bases for V and 4 bases for J; bases not matched to a gene: 4. The CDR3 here is CASSLAGTGAYEQYF. CDR3 nucleotide sequence: TGCGCCAGCAGCTTGGCCGGGACAGGGGCGTACGAGCAGTACTTC.

This clone has a single count. DNA for the CDR3: TGTGCCAGCAGCTTACGCGGGGGGTACAATGAGCAGTTCTTC. Residues: CASSLRGGYNEQFF. This sequence joins TRBV13 and TRBJ2-1; 8 nucleotides match TRBD2. CDR3 size: 14 residues. V gave up 2 bases and J gave up 4 bases; unmatched junction bases: 1. Germline V gene lookup returns CDR1 PRHDT and CDR2 FYEKMQ (reference sequence).

The chain has TRBV11-2 and TRBJ1-6; D is unclear. The germline V gene has CDR1 SGHAT and CDR2 FQNNGV. The CDR3 spans 15 residues. Between the trimmed V and J ends, which lost 0 bases and 9 bases, there was a span of 12 bases. In DNA, the CDR3 is TGTGCCAGCAGCTTAGAACCTCAGGAAACTTCACCCCTCCACTTT. This encodes CASSLEPQETSPLHF.

V and J are TRBV18 and TRBJ2-2, with D uncertain. CDR3 length: 15 amino acids. V lost 1 base, J lost 3 bases, and 9 bases lay in between. Germline V gene lookup returns CDR1 KGHSH and CDR2 LQKENI. This chain's CDR3 is CASSPRARDTGELFF. Here the CDR3 DNA reads TGTGCCAGCTCACCACGTGCTAGGGACACCGGGGAGCTGTTTTTT.